A selection of T cell receptor beta chains follows, all from one sample in a study of T cell responses to AZD1222 COVID-19 vaccine. Produced via immunoSEQ multiplex PCR; TCRdb's table is partial and in-frame only. The sample includes 110,000 or so clones, around 89% of them seen just once. The sequenced sample was peripheral blood, obtained 28 days after the second AZD1222 dose. All receptors derive from an adult who received the AZD1222 COVID-19 vaccine. CDR3s include the opening cysteine and the closing phenylalanine or tryptophan. Fields, in order: D gene, clone size, V gene, J gene, CDR3 DNA, CDR3 protein. A D gene is named only where the DNA matches it firmly. Not all rows give a size; the values are once, few, many and, for expanded clones, a class.

d_gene: -; abundance: -; v_gene: TRBV28; j_gene: TRBJ1-2; CDR3nt: TGTGCCAGCAGACCGGGACCGAGCTATGGCTACACCTTC; CDR3aa: CASRPGPSYGYTF
d_gene: -; abundance: -; v_gene: TRBV24-1; j_gene: TRBJ2-3; CDR3nt: TGTGCCACCAGTGATTTACAGGACACAGATACGCAGTATTTT; CDR3aa: CATSDLQDTDTQYF
d_gene: -; abundance: -; v_gene: TRBV6-2/TRBV6-3; j_gene: TRBJ1-5; CDR3nt: TGTGCCAGCAGTCAAGACAGTAATAGCAATCAGCCCCAGCATTTT; CDR3aa: CASSQDSNSNQPQHF
d_gene: -; abundance: -; v_gene: TRBV28; j_gene: TRBJ1-2; CDR3nt: TGTGCCAGCAGCCAAACACGGGGCTACACCTTC; CDR3aa: CASSQTRGYTF
d_gene: TRBD2; abundance: -; v_gene: TRBV19; j_gene: TRBJ2-5; CDR3nt: TGTGCCAGTAGTGTCGCGGGGGGGCCCCAAGAGACCCAGTACTTC; CDR3aa: CASSVAGGPQETQYF
d_gene: -; abundance: once; v_gene: TRBV14; j_gene: TRBJ1-2; CDR3nt: TGTGCCAGCAGCCAAGACCATGGGGACGGCTATGGCTACACCTTC; CDR3aa: CASSQDHGDGYGYTF
d_gene: -; abundance: -; v_gene: TRBV6-5; j_gene: TRBJ2-1; CDR3nt: TGTGCCAGCAGTTACGACGGACGATGGTTCTTC; CDR3aa: CASSYDGRWFF
d_gene: -; abundance: -; v_gene: TRBV18; j_gene: TRBJ2-2; CDR3nt: TGTGCCAGCTCACCAATGGACACCGGGGAGCTGTTTTTT; CDR3aa: CASSPMDTGELFF
d_gene: -; abundance: once; v_gene: TRBV29-1; j_gene: TRBJ2-1; CDR3nt: TGCAGCGTTGATTCATACACAACCACTTACAATGAGCAGTTCTTC; CDR3aa: CSVDSYTTTYNEQFF
d_gene: TRBD2; abundance: -; v_gene: TRBV5-1; j_gene: TRBJ2-3; CDR3nt: TGCGCCAGCAGCTTCGGACTAGCGGGAGGCCCTGAGGGAGATACGCAGTATTTT; CDR3aa: CASSFGLAGGPEGDTQYF
d_gene: -; abundance: -; v_gene: TRBV6-2/TRBV6-3; j_gene: TRBJ1-5; CDR3nt: TGTGCCAGCAGTTACCTCTTCGGAAGGACAGAGGAAAATCAGCCCCAGCATTTT; CDR3aa: CASSYLFGRTEENQPQHF
d_gene: TRBD2; abundance: -; v_gene: TRBV29-1; j_gene: TRBJ2-5; CDR3nt: TGCAGCGTTGGACCGTGGACTAGCGAGGGGACCCAGTACTTC; CDR3aa: CSVGPWTSEGTQYF
d_gene: TRBD1; abundance: -; v_gene: TRBV29-1; j_gene: TRBJ1-2; CDR3nt: TGCAGCTCTACACAGGGGAGAGGGGGCTACACCTTC; CDR3aa: CSSTQGRGGYTF
d_gene: -; abundance: -; v_gene: TRBV13; j_gene: TRBJ1-2; CDR3nt: TGTGCCAGCAGCTTAGATATCGAAGGGGGTCCGGGCAGGGACTACACCTTC; CDR3aa: CASSLDIEGGPGRDYTF
d_gene: -; abundance: -; v_gene: TRBV3-1/TRBV3-2; j_gene: TRBJ2-3; CDR3nt: TGTGCCAGCAGCCGCAAGATGTCGGGATTCACAGATACGCAGTATTTT; CDR3aa: CASSRKMSGFTDTQYF
d_gene: TRBD1; abundance: -; v_gene: TRBV3-1/TRBV3-2; j_gene: TRBJ2-2; CDR3nt: TGTGCCAGCAGCCTTTTTTCCGGGACAGGGGACACCGGGGAGCTGTTTTTT; CDR3aa: CASSLFSGTGDTGELFF
d_gene: -; abundance: -; v_gene: TRBV19; j_gene: TRBJ1-5; CDR3nt: TGTGCCAGTATTCCTGGGAGGAAAGATCAGCCCCAGCATTTT; CDR3aa: CASIPGRKDQPQHF
d_gene: -; abundance: -; v_gene: TRBV3-1/TRBV3-2; j_gene: TRBJ2-2; CDR3nt: TGTGCCAGCAGCCAGGAACGCACCGGGGAGCTGTTTTTT; CDR3aa: CASSQERTGELFF
d_gene: -; abundance: -; v_gene: TRBV7-9; j_gene: TRBJ1-1; CDR3nt: TGTGCCAGCAGCTCAGAGGGGACTGGGGCTTTCTTT; CDR3aa: CASSSEGTGAFF
d_gene: -; abundance: -; v_gene: TRBV29-1; j_gene: TRBJ2-1; CDR3nt: TGCAGCGTGGCCCCTCTATTCGCGATGGGGCAGCCTGAGCAGTTCTTC; CDR3aa: CSVAPLFAMGQPEQFF
d_gene: TRBD1; abundance: -; v_gene: TRBV5-4; j_gene: TRBJ2-7; CDR3nt: TGTGCCAGCAGCTTGAAGGGACAGAGAGACGAGCAGTACTTC; CDR3aa: CASSLKGQRDEQYF
d_gene: -; abundance: -; v_gene: TRBV14; j_gene: TRBJ1-1; CDR3nt: TGTGCCAGCAGCCAAGGGGCCCTGGGGACTGAAGCTTTCTTT; CDR3aa: CASSQGALGTEAFF
d_gene: -; abundance: -; v_gene: TRBV12-3/TRBV12-4; j_gene: TRBJ2-3; CDR3nt: TGTGCCAGCATTAGGGGCGGGGATACGCAGTATTTT; CDR3aa: CASIRGGDTQYF
d_gene: TRBD1; abundance: -; v_gene: TRBV7-9; j_gene: TRBJ1-2; CDR3nt: TGTGCCGTACAGGGGGCGGAGGGCTACACCTTC; CDR3aa: CAVQGAEGYTF
d_gene: TRBD2; abundance: -; v_gene: TRBV5-4; j_gene: TRBJ2-7; CDR3nt: TGTGCCAGCGCCGAGACTAGCAGCTCCTACGAGCAGTACTTC; CDR3aa: CASAETSSSYEQYF
d_gene: TRBD1; abundance: -; v_gene: TRBV7-2; j_gene: TRBJ1-2; CDR3nt: TGTGCCAGCAGCGAGGGACAGGGCGCTAACTATGGCTACACCTTC; CDR3aa: CASSEGQGANYGYTF
d_gene: -; abundance: -; v_gene: TRBV15; j_gene: TRBJ1-6; CDR3nt: TGTGCCACCAGCAGAGAAGGAGGGGCCTATAATTCACCCCTCCACTTT; CDR3aa: CATSREGGAYNSPLHF
d_gene: -; abundance: -; v_gene: TRBV6-5; j_gene: TRBJ2-7; CDR3nt: TGTGCCAGCAGTTACTCCACCGCCTCTAACGAGCAGTACTTC; CDR3aa: CASSYSTASNEQYF
d_gene: TRBD2; abundance: once; v_gene: TRBV6-5; j_gene: TRBJ2-3; CDR3nt: TGTGCCAGCAGCCTACTAGCGGCTAGCACAGATACGCAGTATTTT; CDR3aa: CASSLLAASTDTQYF
d_gene: TRBD1; abundance: once; v_gene: TRBV5-6; j_gene: TRBJ1-2; CDR3nt: TGTGCCAGCAGCTTGGCGACAGGGATTTCAAACTATGGCTACACCTTC; CDR3aa: CASSLATGISNYGYTF
d_gene: -; abundance: once; v_gene: TRBV7-8; j_gene: TRBJ2-1; CDR3nt: TGTGCCAGCAGCTTAATAACCGGGACATATATCTCCTACAATGAGCAGTTCTTC; CDR3aa: CASSLITGTYISYNEQFF
d_gene: -; abundance: -; v_gene: TRBV11-2; j_gene: TRBJ2-3; CDR3nt: TGTGCCAGCAGGGCACCCGGGGGCCGAAGGGATACGCAGTATTTT; CDR3aa: CASRAPGGRRDTQYF
d_gene: TRBD1; abundance: -; v_gene: TRBV30; j_gene: TRBJ1-4; CDR3nt: TGTGCCTTGGGACAGGGCTCTGAAAAACTGTTTTTT; CDR3aa: CALGQGSEKLFF
d_gene: -; abundance: -; v_gene: TRBV7-9; j_gene: TRBJ1-4; CDR3nt: TGTGCCAGCAGCTTAGGTGGGGGGCTCGCTGAAAAACTGTTTTTT; CDR3aa: CASSLGGGLAEKLFF
d_gene: TRBD2; abundance: -; v_gene: TRBV7-8; j_gene: TRBJ2-3; CDR3nt: TGTGCCAGCAGCTTAGAGACTAGCGGGGTCCATGTGTATTTT; CDR3aa: CASSLETSGVHVYF
d_gene: -; abundance: many; v_gene: TRBV5-1; j_gene: TRBJ2-7; CDR3nt: TGCGCCAGCAACTCATACGATGACGAGCAGTACTTC; CDR3aa: CASNSYDDEQYF
d_gene: -; abundance: -; v_gene: TRBV21-1; j_gene: TRBJ1-4; CDR3nt: TGTGCCAGCAGCAACCGGGACAGGCCAGGGGACACTAATGAAAAACTGTTTTTT; CDR3aa: CASSNRDRPGDTNEKLFF
d_gene: -; abundance: -; v_gene: TRBV28; j_gene: TRBJ2-3; CDR3nt: TGTGCCATTCAACAGGGACGGGGAGATACGCAGTATTTT; CDR3aa: CAIQQGRGDTQYF
d_gene: TRBD2; abundance: -; v_gene: TRBV5-1; j_gene: TRBJ2-7; CDR3nt: TGCGCCAGCAGCCCGCGACTAGCGGGGGGCCTTCGCTACGAGCAGTACTTC; CDR3aa: CASSPRLAGGLRYEQYF
d_gene: -; abundance: -; v_gene: TRBV3-1/TRBV3-2; j_gene: TRBJ1-2; CDR3nt: TGTGCCAGCAGCCAAGTTGGTAGGGCTGGCGGCTACACCTTC; CDR3aa: CASSQVGRAGGYTF
d_gene: -; abundance: once; v_gene: TRBV7-9; j_gene: TRBJ1-1; CDR3nt: TGTGCCAGCAGCTTATTTCAGGGCGCGGGGACTGAAGCTTTCTTT; CDR3aa: CASSLFQGAGTEAFF
d_gene: -; abundance: -; v_gene: TRBV19; j_gene: TRBJ1-1; CDR3nt: TGTGCCAGTAGTACGGGACCCAACACTGAAGCTTTCTTT; CDR3aa: CASSTGPNTEAFF
d_gene: -; abundance: -; v_gene: TRBV29-1; j_gene: TRBJ2-2; CDR3nt: TGCAGCGTTGAAGTCGGGGGGACAGTCGGGGAGCTGTTTTTT; CDR3aa: CSVEVGGTVGELFF
d_gene: -; abundance: -; v_gene: TRBV6-5; j_gene: TRBJ1-3; CDR3nt: TGTGCCAGCAGTCGGGGAAACACCATATATTTT; CDR3aa: CASSRGNTIYF
d_gene: -; abundance: -; v_gene: TRBV5-1; j_gene: TRBJ1-1; CDR3nt: TGCGCCAGCAGGGCGGGACCTGAAGCTTTCTTT; CDR3aa: CASRAGPEAFF
d_gene: -; abundance: -; v_gene: TRBV9; j_gene: TRBJ1-6; CDR3nt: TGTGCCAGCAGCGGGGATCCCGGATCACCCCTCCACTTT; CDR3aa: CASSGDPGSPLHF
d_gene: TRBD2; abundance: -; v_gene: TRBV7-3; j_gene: TRBJ2-1; CDR3nt: TGTGCCAGTTCCGGGGCGGGAGGTACCTACAATGAGCAGTTCTTC; CDR3aa: CASSGAGGTYNEQFF
d_gene: -; abundance: -; v_gene: TRBV25-1; j_gene: TRBJ1-5; CDR3nt: TGTGCCAGCAGTGACCGGGGGGGCTTAAATCAGCCCCAGCATTTT; CDR3aa: CASSDRGGLNQPQHF
d_gene: -; abundance: -; v_gene: TRBV21-1; j_gene: TRBJ2-1; CDR3nt: TGTGCCAGCAGCAAACGAGGGGGAAAGCAGTTCTTC; CDR3aa: CASSKRGGKQFF
d_gene: -; abundance: -; v_gene: TRBV27; j_gene: TRBJ2-7; CDR3nt: TGTGCCAGCGGCCTTGTAGGGCTACAGGGCTACGAGCAGTACTTC; CDR3aa: CASGLVGLQGYEQYF
d_gene: -; abundance: -; v_gene: TRBV5-4; j_gene: TRBJ2-6; CDR3nt: TGTGCCAGCGAGAAACTAGATCGGGCCGCCAACGTCCTGACTTTC; CDR3aa: CASEKLDRAANVLTF